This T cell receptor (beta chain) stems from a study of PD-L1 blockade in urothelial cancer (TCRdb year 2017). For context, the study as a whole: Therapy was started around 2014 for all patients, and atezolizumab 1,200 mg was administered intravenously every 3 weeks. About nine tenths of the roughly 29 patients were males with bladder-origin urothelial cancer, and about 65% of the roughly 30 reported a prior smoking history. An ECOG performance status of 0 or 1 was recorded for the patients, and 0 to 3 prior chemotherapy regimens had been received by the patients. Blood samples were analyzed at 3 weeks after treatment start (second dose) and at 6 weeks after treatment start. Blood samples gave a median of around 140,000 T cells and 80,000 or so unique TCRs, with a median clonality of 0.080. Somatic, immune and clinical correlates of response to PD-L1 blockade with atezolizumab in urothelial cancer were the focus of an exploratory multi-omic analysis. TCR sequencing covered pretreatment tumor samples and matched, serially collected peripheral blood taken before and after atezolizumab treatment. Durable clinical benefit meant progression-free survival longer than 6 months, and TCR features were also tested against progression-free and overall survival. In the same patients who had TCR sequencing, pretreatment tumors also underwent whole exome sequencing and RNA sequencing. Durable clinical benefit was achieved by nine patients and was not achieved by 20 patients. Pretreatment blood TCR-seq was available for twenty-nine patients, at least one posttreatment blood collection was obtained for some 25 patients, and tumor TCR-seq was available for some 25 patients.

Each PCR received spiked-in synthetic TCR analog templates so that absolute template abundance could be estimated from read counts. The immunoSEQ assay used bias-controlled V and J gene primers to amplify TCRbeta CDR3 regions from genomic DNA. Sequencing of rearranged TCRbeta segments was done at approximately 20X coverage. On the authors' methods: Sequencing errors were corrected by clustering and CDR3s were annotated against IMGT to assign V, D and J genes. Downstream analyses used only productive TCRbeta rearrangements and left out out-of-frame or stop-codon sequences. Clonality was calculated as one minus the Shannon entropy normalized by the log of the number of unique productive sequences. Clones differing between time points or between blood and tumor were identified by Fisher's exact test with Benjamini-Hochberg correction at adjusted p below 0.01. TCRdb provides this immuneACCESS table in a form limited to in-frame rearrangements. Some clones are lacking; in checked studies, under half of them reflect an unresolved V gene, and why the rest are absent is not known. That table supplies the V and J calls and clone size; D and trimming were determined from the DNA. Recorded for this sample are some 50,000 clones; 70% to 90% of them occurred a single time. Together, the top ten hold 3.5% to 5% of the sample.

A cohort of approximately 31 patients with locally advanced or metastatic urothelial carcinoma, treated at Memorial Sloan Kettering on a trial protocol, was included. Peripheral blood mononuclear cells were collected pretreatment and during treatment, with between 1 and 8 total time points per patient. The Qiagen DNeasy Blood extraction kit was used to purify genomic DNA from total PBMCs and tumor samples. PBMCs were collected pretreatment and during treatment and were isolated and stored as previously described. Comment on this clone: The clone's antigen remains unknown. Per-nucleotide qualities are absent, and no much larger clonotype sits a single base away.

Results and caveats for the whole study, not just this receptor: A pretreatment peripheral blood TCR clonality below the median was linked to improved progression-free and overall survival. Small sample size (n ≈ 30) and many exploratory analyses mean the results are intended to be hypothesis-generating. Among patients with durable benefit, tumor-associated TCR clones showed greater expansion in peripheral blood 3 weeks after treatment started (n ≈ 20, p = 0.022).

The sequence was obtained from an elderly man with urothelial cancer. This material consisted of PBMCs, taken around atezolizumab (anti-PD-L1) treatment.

This receptor carries the CDR3 CAWGEGRNEKLFF. In nucleotide form, the sequence is TGTGCCTGGGGCGAGGGCCGGAATGAAAAACTGTTTTTT. This sequence uses TRBV30 and TRBJ1-4; the D gene remains uncertain. CDR1 and CDR2, per the germline V gene (reference sequence), are GTSNPN and SVGIG. The CDR3 goes from the cysteine to the phenylalanine over 13 residues. Only CDR3 DNA remains: 39 bases, in frame from the first base. V is cut by 5 bases and J by 5 bases, and the space between the germline ends is 12 bases.